Presented here are 24 T cell receptor beta chains from one specimen sequenced in a study of brain T cells in children with intractable seizures. Only cases whose brain tissue showed the highest T cell transcript signatures were sequenced. The data were produced by immunoSEQ multiplex PCR, yet TCRdb's version contains in-frame clones alone and is incomplete. The sample has about 3,600 clones; around 70% are singletons. The sample consisted of resected brain tissue, taken at surgery. The receptors here all came from a girl aged 2 to 9 with Rasmussen encephalitis and intractable seizures.

This clone is termed large. The chain uses TRBV28 and TRBJ2-6, with D unresolved. The CDR3 extends over 14 amino acids. Germline-derived CDR1 and CDR2 are MDHEN and SYDVKM. V shed 1 base and J shed 0 bases, with 1 base lying between them. The DNA of the CDR3 is TGTGCCAGCAGTTTATACTCTGGGGCCAACGTCCTGACTTTC. This sequence encodes CASSLYSGANVLTF.

Within the sample, this clone is large. V usage is TRBV2 and J usage is TRBJ1-2; 7 nucleotides match TRBD1. V shed 1 base, J shed 5 bases, and the junction held 10 bases outside the gene matches. The germline gives CDR1 SNHLY, CDR2 FYNNEI. The CDR3 contains 16 residues. Here the CDR3 reads CASSEGVRGQLYGYTF. DNA for the CDR3: TGTGCCAGCAGTGAAGGAGTGAGGGGGCAACTTTATGGCTACACCTTC.

The CDR3 reads CASSLTKAGETQYF. In nucleotides, the CDR3 is TGTGCCAGTAGTTTGACAAAAGCGGGAGAGACCCAGTACTTC. J is TRBJ2-5 and V is TRBV19, with D perhaps TRBD2 (6 bases). The CDR3 runs to 14 residues. CDR1 is LNHDA, CDR2 SQIVND, per germline (reference sequence). V was pared by 5 bases and J by 4 bases, with 14 bases between.

This chain joins TRBV29-1 and TRBJ1-1; no firm D call. V lost 4 bases and J lost 6, with 21 bases in between. CDR3 length: 15 residues. CDR1 is SQVTM and CDR2 is ANQGSEA in the germline V gene. CDR3 nucleotide sequence: TGCAGCGTTGTTAGACCCCATACCGGAGGTCCTGAAGCTTTCTTT. Translation gives CSVVRPHTGGPEAFF.

Relative to its sample, this clone is large (0.1 to 1%). The chain joins TRBV11-2 to TRBJ1-4; D is uncertain. V shed 2 bases and J shed 15 bases, with 16 bases lying between them. The CDR3 sequence is 13 residues long. Germline lookup yields CDR1 SGHAT and CDR2 FQNNGV. CDR3 protein: CASSLSHSPNVFF. The CDR3 region has the DNA TGTGCCAGCAGCTTAAGTCACAGTCCGAATGTGTTTTTT.

This clone was observed a handful of times. The rearrangement links TRBV28 to TRBJ2-7; D unresolved. The CDR3 length is 14 residues. Germline assignment: CDR1 MDHEN and CDR2 SYDVKM. V gave up 4 bases and J gave up 4 bases, with 14 bases separating them. The CDR3 DNA is TGTGCCAGCAGTTCCCCTACTTCCGGGTACGAGCAGTACTTC. Translation gives CASSSPTSGYEQYF.

By share, this clone counts as large. The V call is TRBV6-8, the J call TRBJ2-7; TRBD2 agrees at 8 bases. The ends lost 7 bases at V and 6 bases at J; junction bases unmatched: 17. The CDR3 has 16 amino acids. The germline CDR1 and CDR2 sequences are MNHGY and SAAAGT. This CDR3 is CASNPPPQREHGEQYF. DNA of the CDR3: TGTGCCAGCAATCCCCCGCCTCAGCGGGAGCACGGCGAGCAGTACTTC.

The chain uses TRBV5-1 and TRBJ1-2; 12 positions match TRBD1. The CDR3 runs to 16 residues. CDR1 and CDR2 from the germline V gene are SGHRS and YFSETQ. V trimming: 4 bases; J trimming: 2 bases; junction bases outside the gene matches: 6. CDR3 loop: CASSLTGTGGNYGYTF. The DNA of the CDR3 is TGCGCCAGCAGCCTTACCGGGACAGGGGGCAACTATGGCTACACCTTC.

By proportion, this clone is medium-sized. The chain joins TRBV11-2 to TRBJ2-5; 11 nucleotides agree with TRBD2. The length of the CDR3 is 15 residues. Germline-derived CDR1 and CDR2 are SGHAT and FQNNGV. Losses at the gene ends were 5 bases for V and 2 bases for J; bases not matched to a gene: 4. CDR3 in DNA: TGTGCCAGCAGCCAGGGACTAGCGGAGCAAGAGACCCAGTACTTC. This codes for CASSQGLAEQETQYF.

This clone is medium-sized. This chain joins TRBV5-4 and TRBJ1-1, with D possibly TRBD1 on 5 matching bases. There are 13 residues in the CDR3. V was clipped by 0 bases and J by 5 bases, with 8 bases between them. CDR1 is SGHNT and CDR2 is YYREEE in the germline V gene (reference sequence). The CDR3 here is CASSLVSGTEAFF. The CDR3 coding sequence is TGTGCCAGCAGCTTGGTGTCAGGGACTGAAGCTTTCTTT.

V and J are TRBV4-1 and TRBJ1-6, with TRBD1 as a possible D gene (5 bases). V was pared by 0 bases and J by 3 bases, with 15 bases between. Germline CDR1 reads MGHRA; CDR2 reads YSYEKL. The CDR3 sequence is 18 residues long. CDR3 protein: CASSQDPARGGYNSPLHF. Here the CDR3 DNA reads TGCGCCAGCAGCCAAGATCCGGCGCGGGGGGGCTATAATTCACCCCTCCACTTT.

The chain has TRBV5-1 and TRBJ1-1; D not certain. V was cut by 0 bases and J by 3 bases, with 12 bases left in between. Germline loops: CDR1 SGHRS, CDR2 YFSETQ. This CDR3 has 15 residues. This CDR3 is CASSLERLGYTEAFF. Here the CDR3 DNA reads TGCGCCAGCAGCTTGGAAAGATTAGGGTACACTGAAGCTTTCTTT.

This clone has only one observation. The chain uses TRBV28 and TRBJ1-5; D unresolved. Between the trimmed V and J ends, which lost 3 bases and 6 bases, there was a span of 6 bases. CDR1 and CDR2 from the germline V gene are MDHEN and SYDVKM. CDR3 length equals 12 residues. The CDR3 sequence: CASSFPGQPQHF. The CDR3 DNA reads as TGTGCCAGCAGTTTTCCGGGTCAGCCCCAGCATTTT.

The rearrangement joins TRBV28 to TRBJ2-2, with 7 bases aligning to TRBD2. Trimming at V came to 3 bases and at J to 6 bases, leaving 7 bases not matched to a gene. CDR3 length equals 15 residues. Germline lookup yields CDR1 MDHEN and CDR2 SYDVKM. The CDR3 DNA follows: TGTGCCAGCAGTTTTCCGGGACTACTTTCCGGGGAGCTGTTTTTT. This sequence encodes CASSFPGLLSGELFF. Looking up the rest from reference TRBV28 and TRBJ2-2 gives the full variable domain: DVKVTQSSRYLVKRTGEKVFLECVQDMDHENMFWYRQDPGLGLRLIYFSYDVKMKEKGDIPEGYSVSREKKERFSLILESASTNQTSMYLCASSFPGLLSGELFFGEGSRLTVL.

The V and J genes are TRBV27 and TRBJ2-7, with a tentative D call TRBD2 (6 bases). The V end was cut by 1 base, the J end by 3 bases, with 13 bases between. Germline CDR1 reads MNHEY; CDR2 reads SMNVEV (reference sequence). CDR3 size: 15 residues. The CDR3 region is CASSLWGRFLYEQYF. The CDR3 region has the DNA TGTGCCAGCAGTTTATGGGGGAGGTTCCTCTACGAGCAGTACTTC.

This chain's CDR3 is CASSWSAAGTQYF. The CDR3 nucleotides are TGTGCCAGCAGTTGGAGCGCCGCGGGGACCCAGTACTTC. The chain employs TRBV27 and TRBJ2-5; D is possibly TRBD2 (5 bases). There are 13 residues in the CDR3. V dropped 4 bases and J dropped 7 bases, with 13 bases sitting between them. Looked up from germline, CDR1 is MNHEY and CDR2 is SMNVEV (reference sequence).

This clone appeared a single time. The V call is TRBV19, the J call TRBJ2-7, with TRBD1 matching 10 bases. CDR3 length: 15 amino acids. Germline CDR1 is LNHDA and CDR2 is SQIVND (reference sequence). V lost 3 bases and J lost 2; bases outside the gene matches: 4. The CDR3 sequence: CASSITGTGAYEQYF. Written as DNA, the CDR3 is TGTGCCAGTAGTATTACCGGGACAGGGGCCTACGAGCAGTACTTC. Looking up the rest from reference TRBV19 and TRBJ2-7 gives the full variable domain: DGGITQSPKYLFRKEGQNVTLSCEQNLNHDAMYWYRQDPGQGLRLIYYSQIVNDFQKGDIAEGYSVSREKKESFPLTVTSAQKNPTAFYLCASSITGTGAYEQYFGPGTRLTVT.

This clone was counted only a few times. The V and J genes are TRBV5-4 and TRBJ1-2; possibly TRBD1 for D (6 bases). Between the trimmed V and J ends, which lost 0 bases and 5 bases, there was a span of 14 bases. The germline V gene encodes CDR1 SGHNT and CDR2 YYREEE (reference sequence). The CDR3 sequence is 15 residues long. The CDR3 DNA sequence: TGTGCCAGCAGCTTGGCCGAAAGGACAGATTATGGCTACACCTTC. Translation: CASSLAERTDYGYTF.

The rearrangement links TRBV18 to TRBJ1-1; unclear D gene. The CDR3 extends over 14 amino acids. V gave up 0 bases and J gave up 7 bases, with 12 bases separating them. Germline assignment: CDR1 KGHSH and CDR2 LQKENI. The CDR3 DNA is TGTGCCAGCTCACCACCGACCGCACTATATGAAGCTTTCTTT. Translating it yields CASSPPTALYEAFF. Supplemented by reference TRBV18 and TRBJ1-1, the full variable domain reads NAGVMQNPRHLVRRRGQEARLRCSPMKGHSHVYWYRQLPEEGLKFMVYLQKENIIDESGMPKERFSAEFPKEGPSILRIQQVVRGDSAAYFCASSPPTALYEAFFGQGTRLTVV.

This rearrangement joins TRBV2 to TRBJ2-3, with D unresolved. CDR3 length: 14 amino acids. The germline V and J ends were trimmed by 6 bases and 2 bases, with 12 bases remaining between them. CDR1 SNHLY and CDR2 FYNNEI come from the germline V gene. CDR3 sequence: CASSHRENTDTQYF. CDR3 nucleotides: TGTGCCAGCAGCCACCGCGAGAACACAGATACGCAGTATTTT.

This clone was observed a single time. The chain carries TRBV5-1 and TRBJ2-7; D unclear. Germline V lookup: CDR1 SGHRS, CDR2 YFSETQ. V was shortened by 0 bases and J by 4 bases, with 14 bases between the two germline ends. The CDR3 runs to 15 residues. The CDR3 bases are TGCGCCAGCAGCTTGGGGACGTTTGGGGAATACGAGCAGTACTTC. Translating gives CASSLGTFGEYEQYF.

The gene calls are TRBV2 and TRBJ1-4; weak D call: TRBD1 (5 bases). Germline values: CDR1 SNHLY, CDR2 FYNNEI. This CDR3 spans 15 amino acids. V lost 2 bases and J lost 8, with 15 bases in between. The CDR3 DNA reads TGTGCCAGCAGTGAATTTTATGGGGGGGAGGAAAAACTGTTTTTT. Residues: CASSEFYGGEEKLFF.

This rearrangement joins TRBV30 to TRBJ2-1, with 7 bases that match TRBD1. This CDR3 spans 14 amino acids. Germline CDR1 reads GTSNPN; CDR2 reads SVGIG (reference sequence). V shed 0 bases, J shed 10 bases, and the junction held 9 bases outside the gene matches. CDR3 sequence: CAWSVGQGVDEQFF. The CDR3 DNA follows: TGTGCCTGGAGTGTCGGCCAGGGGGTGGACGAGCAGTTCTTC. Full variable domain (outside the CDR3, taken from reference TRBV30 and TRBJ2-1): SQTIHQWPATLVQPVGSPLSLECTVEGTSNPNLYWYRQAAGRGLQLLFYSVGIGQISSEVPQNLSASRPQDRQFILSSKKLLLSDSGFYLCAWSVGQGVDEQFFGPGTRLTVL.

Turning to this clone: Other DNA sequences within the sample encode an identical CDR3. The chain couples TRBV19 to TRBJ2-7, with D possibly TRBD1 on 5 matching bases. Trimming pared 5 bases from V and 2 bases from J, leaving 22 bases between. Germline CDR1 is LNHDA and CDR2 is SQIVND (reference sequence). The CDR3 covers 17 residues. The CDR3 DNA sequence: TGTGCCAGTAGTGTTGATCTCTGGGCAGGGAAACCCTACGAGCAGTACTTC. It codes for CASSVDLWAGKPYEQYF.